These 14 T cell receptor beta chains share one sample of origin, sequenced in a study of blood T cell repertoires in COVID-19. TCRdb's table, derived via immunoSEQ multiplex PCR, lists solely in-frame clones and lacks some. The sample comprises some 280,000 clones, just under 85% of which are singletons, and around 4.5% rests with the top ten. The specimen was peripheral blood. The source is a woman aged 45-65 years with active or convalescent COVID-19.

This sequence joins TRBV14 and TRBJ1-1; TRBD1 aligns across 8 bases. This CDR3 comprises 16 residues. From germline, CDR1 is SGHDN and CDR2 FVKESK. V shed 4 bases and J 4 bases; nucleotides not matched to a gene: 11. The CDR3 DNA reads TGTGCCAGCAGCCCGATCCCTCGGGACAGGAGCACTGAAGCTTTCTTT. Residues: CASSPIPRDRSTEAFF.

The CDR3 DNA is TGTGCCAGCAGCGTAGATCCCCTCCGCGAGCAGTACTTC. The encoded protein is CASSVDPLREQYF. The genes are TRBV9 and TRBJ2-7; D remains unclear. Trimming shortened V by 0 bases and J by 6 bases, and 10 bases separated the two germline ends. The CDR3 contains 13 residues. Looked up from germline, CDR1 is SGDLS and CDR2 is YYNGEE.

The chain employs TRBV28 and TRBJ2-5; TRBD1 aligns across 7 bases. Germline assignment: CDR1 MDHEN and CDR2 SYDVKM. The CDR3 has 14 residues. V was pared by 6 bases and J by 5 bases, with 9 bases of the junction left unmatched. The CDR3 nucleotides read TGTGCCAGCAGCTCACGGACAGGTGAGGAGACCCAGTACTTC. Translated: CASSSRTGEETQYF.

J is TRBJ2-1 and V is TRBV20-1, with D hard to call. This CDR3 region has 13 residues. V shed 3 bases and J shed 6 bases, with 12 bases lying between them. Germline lookup yields CDR1 DFQATT and CDR2 SNEGSKA (reference sequence). This CDR3 reads CSASHRGLNEQFF. CDR3 DNA: TGCAGTGCTAGTCACCGCGGCCTCAATGAGCAGTTCTTC.

The DNA of the CDR3 is TGCGCCAGCAGTAAAGCCAGGGGGACCTCTGGGGCCAACGTCCTGACTTTC. It yields the protein CASSKARGTSGANVLTF. V usage is TRBV10-2 and J usage is TRBJ2-6, with 7 nucleotides matching TRBD1. The CDR3 has 17 amino acids. Germline CDR1 WSHSY, CDR2 SAAADI. V lost 5 bases to trimming and J lost 0 bases; unmatched junction nucleotides: 7.

J is TRBJ1-2 and V is TRBV19; a weak D match, TRBD1 (6 bases). This CDR3 is 16 amino acids long. Germline V gene data show CDR1 as LNHDA and CDR2 as SQIVND (reference sequence). V was trimmed by 5 bases and J by 4 bases, leaving 20 bases between them. The CDR3 reads CASSPSRTAPVYGYTF. The CDR3 nucleotides read TGTGCCAGTAGTCCGAGCCGGACAGCGCCGGTCTATGGCTACACCTTC.

J is TRBJ1-2 and V is TRBV20-1; 9 bases are a match to TRBD1. Trimming removed 3 bases from V and 7 bases from J; junction bases left unmatched: 6. The CDR3 consists of 13 residues. The germline gives CDR1 DFQATT, CDR2 SNEGSKA (reference sequence). For the CDR3, the DNA is TGCAGTGCTAGTTGGACAGGGGTTGGTGGCTACACCTTC. As protein: CSASWTGVGGYTF.

This chain connects TRBV21-1 to TRBJ1-1; the DNA was not compared with TRBD1, the D call given in the table. TRBV21-1 is assigned pseudogene status. The CDR3 runs to 14 residues. The CDR3 loop is CASSARQANTEAFF. The CDR3 coding sequence is TGTGCCAGCAGCGCCAGACAGGCCAACACTGAAGCTTTCTTT.

The V and J genes are TRBV7-9 and TRBJ1-5; no definite D call. CDR1 and CDR2 from the germline V gene are SEHNR and FQNEAQ (reference sequence). CDR3 length equals 14 residues. Trimming removed 1 base at V and 1 base at J, with 5 bases between. In DNA, the CDR3 is TGTGCCAGCAGCTTAGGGGCCAGCAATCAGCCCCAGCATTTT. Protein: CASSLGASNQPQHF.

The rearrangement links TRBV5-1 to TRBJ2-7; D ambiguous. The V gene's germline CDR1 is SGHRS and CDR2 YFSETQ. With 1 base removed from V and 3 bases from J, the gap between germline ends came to 14 bases. The CDR3 has 15 residues. CDR3 residues: CASSLSPQQNYEQYF. CDR3 in DNA: TGCGCCAGCAGCTTGTCGCCTCAACAAAACTACGAGCAGTACTTC.

The DNA for the CDR3 is TGTGCCAGCAGCTTAAGGGCGGGAGTATTTTTCTACAATGAGCAGTTCTTC. Its translation is CASSLRAGVFFYNEQFF. The chain combines TRBV7-9 with TRBJ2-1; TRBD2 matches 7 bases. The V gene's germline CDR1 is SEHNR and CDR2 FQNEAQ (reference sequence). This CDR3 contains 17 residues. V was pared by 2 bases and J by 3 bases, with 10 bases of the junction left unmatched.

The V call is TRBV6-4, the J call TRBJ2-3; weak D call: TRBD1 (7 bases). Germline-derived CDR1 and CDR2 are MRHNA and SNTAGT. The V gene lost 4 bases and the J gene lost 4 bases, with 12 bases spanning the gap. The CDR3 is made up of 14 amino acids. The CDR3 sequence is CASSVEGAADTQYF. The CDR3 coding sequence is TGTGCCAGCAGTGTGGAGGGGGCAGCAGATACGCAGTATTTT.

This clone was counted only a few times. V usage is TRBV7-9 and J usage is TRBJ1-1, with D possibly TRBD1 on 5 matching bases. V lost 3 bases and J 7 bases, leaving 9 bases between the germline ends. Germline CDR1 SEHNR, CDR2 FQNEAQ (reference sequence). The length of the CDR3 is 12 residues. CDR3 nucleotide sequence: TGTGCCAGCAGCTTGGTCCAGGGTGAAGCTTTCTTT. This sequence encodes CASSLVQGEAFF.

The genes are TRBV9 and TRBJ2-3; 12 nucleotides agree with TRBD2. This CDR3 is 17 amino acids long. From germline, CDR1 is SGDLS and CDR2 YYNGEE. V was pared by 4 bases and J by 4 bases, with 10 bases of the junction left unmatched. The CDR3 DNA follows: TGTGCCAGCAGCAACGCCCCTAGCGGGAGGGCCCCAGATACGCAGTATTTT. Translation gives CASSNAPSGRAPDTQYF.